This T cell receptor beta chain derives from a study of neoadjuvant anti-PD-1 for oral cavity cancer. The CDR3 sequence is 14 residues long. The germline V gene encodes CDR1 PRHDT and CDR2 FYEKMQ (reference sequence). V lost 8 bases to trimming and J lost 5 bases, with 19 bases between them. The time point here: after neoadjuvant nivolumab, at surgical resection. Clones were sequenced by immunoSEQ multiplex PCR, and TCRdb holds only the in-frame ones, with some missing. The sample holds 72,000 or so clones, about 90% seen once. The material was PBMCs, obtained after nivolumab (anti-PD-1) treatment. The rearrangement joins TRBV13 to TRBJ2-7; D is undetermined. This TCR was sampled from a person between 35 and 79 years old with oral cavity squamous cell carcinoma. CDR3 residues: CASSFPGSNDEQYF. CDR3 DNA: TGTGCCAGCTCCTTTCCGGGCTCAAACGACGAGCAGTACTTC.